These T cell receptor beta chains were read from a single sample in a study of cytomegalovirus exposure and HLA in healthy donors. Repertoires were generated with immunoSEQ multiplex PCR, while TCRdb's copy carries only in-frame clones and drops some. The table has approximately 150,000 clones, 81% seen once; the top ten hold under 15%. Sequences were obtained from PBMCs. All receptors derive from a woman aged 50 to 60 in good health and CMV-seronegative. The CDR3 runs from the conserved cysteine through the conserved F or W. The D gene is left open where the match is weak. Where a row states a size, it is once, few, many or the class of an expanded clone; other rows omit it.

CDR3nt: TGTGCCAGCAGTGGGGGGGGAAGGAATCAGCCCCAGCATTTT; CDR3aa: CASSGGGRNQPQHF; abundance: few; j_gene: TRBJ1-5; d_gene: NA; v_gene: TRBV2; len: 14
CDR3nt: TGCGCCAGCAGCACAGGGGGCTGGGGAGAGACCCAGTACTTC; CDR3aa: CASSTGGWGETQYF; abundance: NA; j_gene: TRBJ2-5; d_gene: TRBD1; v_gene: TRBV4-3; len: 14
CDR3nt: TGCGCCAGCAGTGGGGGGGGCTCCTCTGATACGCAGTATTTT; CDR3aa: CASSGGGSSDTQYF; abundance: NA; j_gene: TRBJ2-3; d_gene: NA; v_gene: TRBV5-1; len: 14
CDR3nt: TGTGCCAGCAGCGTCGGGACAGGATACTATGGCTACACCTTC; CDR3aa: CASSVGTGYYGYTF; abundance: NA; j_gene: TRBJ1-2; d_gene: TRBD1; v_gene: TRBV9; len: 14
CDR3nt: TGCGCCAGCAGCCAAGATTACAGGGTCGAGCAGCCCCAGCATTTT; CDR3aa: CASSQDYRVEQPQHF; abundance: few; j_gene: TRBJ1-5; d_gene: NA; v_gene: TRBV4-1; len: 15
CDR3nt: TGCGCCAGCAGCCCCCAGGTTGGGAACTATGGCTACACCTTC; CDR3aa: CASSPQVGNYGYTF; abundance: NA; j_gene: TRBJ1-2; d_gene: NA; v_gene: TRBV4-3; len: 14
CDR3nt: TGTGCCAGCAGTTATACAACAGGGGCCACTGAAGCTTTCTTT; CDR3aa: CASSYTTGATEAFF; abundance: NA; j_gene: TRBJ1-1; d_gene: TRBD1; v_gene: TRBV6-6; len: 14
CDR3nt: TGTGCCAGCACCCAGGGTCGGGGGAACTATGGCTACACCTTC; CDR3aa: CASTQGRGNYGYTF; abundance: NA; j_gene: TRBJ1-2; d_gene: NA; v_gene: TRBV7-8; len: 14
CDR3nt: TGTGCCAGCAGATACCGGAGTGGGACAGGGGGCCACGAGCAGTACTTC; CDR3aa: CASRYRSGTGGHEQYF; abundance: NA; j_gene: TRBJ2-7; d_gene: TRBD1; v_gene: TRBV27; len: 16
CDR3nt: TGTGCCAGCAGCCCCCGACTAGCTACCGGGGAGCTGTTTTTT; CDR3aa: CASSPRLATGELFF; abundance: few; j_gene: TRBJ2-2; d_gene: TRBD2; v_gene: TRBV14; len: 14
CDR3nt: TGCGCCAGCAGCCTTTCCCCTCCGGGAACTGAAGCTTTCTTT; CDR3aa: CASSLSPPGTEAFF; abundance: NA; j_gene: TRBJ1-1; d_gene: NA; v_gene: TRBV4-3; len: 14
CDR3nt: TGTGCCAGTAGTGTAAACAGGGACTACGAGCAGTACTTC; CDR3aa: CASSVNRDYEQYF; abundance: NA; j_gene: TRBJ2-7; d_gene: NA; v_gene: TRBV19; len: 13
CDR3nt: TGTGCCAGTAGTATAAGGGGGAACACTGAAGCTTTCTTT; CDR3aa: CASSIRGNTEAFF; abundance: NA; j_gene: TRBJ1-1; d_gene: NA; v_gene: TRBV19; len: 13
CDR3nt: TGTGCCAGCAGTTTATCGGGGTACAGGGGGGCCACCGGGGAGCTGTTTTTT; CDR3aa: CASSLSGYRGATGELFF; abundance: NA; j_gene: TRBJ2-2; d_gene: TRBD1; v_gene: TRBV11-2; len: 17
CDR3nt: TGTGCCAGCAGTGGGCGATTGAACGGGTTGATATACGAGCAGTACTTC; CDR3aa: CASSGRLNGLIYEQYF; abundance: NA; j_gene: TRBJ2-7; d_gene: NA; v_gene: TRBV2; len: 16
CDR3nt: TGTGCCAGCACCACTCAGGGGGGTTGGGGCACCGGGGAGCTGTTTTTT; CDR3aa: CASTTQGGWGTGELFF; abundance: NA; j_gene: TRBJ2-2; d_gene: NA; v_gene: TRBV27; len: 16
CDR3nt: TGTGCCAGCAGCCAGAGTAGCGGGGGGGCTGGTGAGCAGTACTTC; CDR3aa: CASSQSSGGAGEQYF; abundance: NA; j_gene: TRBJ2-7; d_gene: TRBD2; v_gene: TRBV4-2; len: 15
CDR3nt: TGTGCCACCACCGGGAGAAATTCTGGCTACACCTTC; CDR3aa: CATTGRNSGYTF; abundance: NA; j_gene: TRBJ1-2; d_gene: NA; v_gene: TRBV19; len: 12